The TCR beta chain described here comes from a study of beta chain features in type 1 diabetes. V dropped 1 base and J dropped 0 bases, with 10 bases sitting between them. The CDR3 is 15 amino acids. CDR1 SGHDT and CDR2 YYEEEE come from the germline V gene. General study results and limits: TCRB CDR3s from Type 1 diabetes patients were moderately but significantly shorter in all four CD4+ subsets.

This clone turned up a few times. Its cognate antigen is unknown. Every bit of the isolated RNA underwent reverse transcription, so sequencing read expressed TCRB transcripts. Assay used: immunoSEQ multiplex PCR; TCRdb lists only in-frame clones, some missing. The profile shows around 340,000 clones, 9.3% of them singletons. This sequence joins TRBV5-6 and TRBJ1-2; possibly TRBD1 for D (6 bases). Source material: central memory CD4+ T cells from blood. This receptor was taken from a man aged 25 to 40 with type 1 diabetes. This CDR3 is CASSLSGAPNYGYTF. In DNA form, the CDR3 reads TGTGCCAGCAGCTTGTCAGGGGCCCCTAACTATGGCTACACCTTC.